The clone carrying this TCR beta chain occurred a few times. Its target is unknown. The data stem from a study of regulatory T cells in long-lasting Graves disease. Study outcomes and limitations: Peripheral blood was the sole material, not thyroid tissue.

Building the TCR beta libraries relied on iRepertoire HTBI primers, and CDR3 regions underwent Arm-PCR. TCRdb analysed the multiplex PCR reads with MiXCR anew, one entry per CDR3 protein. The sample yields around 480,000 distinct CDR3 sequences, 15% to 20% seen once. Germline-derived CDR1 and CDR2 are SGHTA and FQGNSA. There are 15 residues in the CDR3. Losses at the gene ends were 5 bases for V and 4 bases for J; bases not matched to a gene: 10. As to time point: newly diagnosed GD, antithyroid drugs for less than 3 months. After RNA was extracted from PBMCs, the TCR library was made from it. These data are also associated with another study on T cells in Graves' hyperthyroidism and ophthalmopathy. That paper adds: Thyroid ultrasound, orbital computed tomography, clinical symptoms, and serum thyroxine and TRAb underpinned diagnoses. The model predicted ophthalmopathy a median roughly six months before onset.

Source: peripheral blood mononuclear cells (PBMCs), taken at new diagnosis, from a patient treated with antithyroid drugs. The chain recombines TRBV7-2 with TRBJ1-1; 7 nucleotides agree with TRBD1. This receptor was obtained from a middle-aged woman with Graves disease. CDR3 sequence: CASSPRQGTSTEAFF. Written as DNA, the CDR3 is TGTGCCAGCAGCCCACGACAGGGTACCTCCACTGAAGCTTTCTTT.